This T cell receptor beta chain originates from a study of blood T cell repertoires in COVID-19. Study-wide context: The samples span acute and convalescent COVID-19 from the United States, Italy and Spain. T cells, B-cell-depleted T cells, or PBMCs provided the cDNA or gDNA that served as material.

In the source study's methods: Estimated nucleated cell counts came from reference gene primer amplification. TCRdb's copy holds only in-frame clones and misses some; the assay was immunoSEQ multiplex PCR. V and J calls and clone size are given by that table; D and trimming were obtained from the DNA. Counted here are around 190,000 clones, roughly 90% occurring once; the ten biggest clones make up 1.5% to 2%. CDR1 MNHEY and CDR2 SVGAGI come from the germline V gene. Trimming cost V 2 bases and J 2 bases; bases outside gene matches: 5. The CDR3 is made up of 15 amino acids. This receptor was taken from a man between 18 and 35 years old with active or convalescent COVID-19. The V and J genes are TRBV6-5 and TRBJ2-7; TRBD1 matches 8 bases. What was sequenced was peripheral blood. The CDR3 here is CASSYQGQGTYEQYF. In DNA, the CDR3 is TGTGCCAGCAGTTACCAAGGACAGGGAACCTACGAGCAGTACTTC.